The 8 T cell receptor beta chains below were found in one sample sequenced in a study of blood T cell repertoires in COVID-19. The protocol was immunoSEQ multiplex PCR, while the TCRdb copy is restricted to in-frame clones and leaves out a portion. The sample consists of 150,000 or so clones, approximately 84% of them appearing once. What was sequenced was peripheral blood. The receptors stem from a woman aged 55-69 years with acute or convalescent COVID-19.

This chain connects TRBV28 to TRBJ1-1, with D possibly matching TRBD1 (5 bases). Per the germline V gene, CDR1 is MDHEN and CDR2 is SYDVKM. The V end lost 7 bases, the J end lost 1 base, and 16 bases lay between the germline ends. CDR3 size: 15 residues. The chain's CDR3 is CASTTPGGGNTEAFF. The CDR3 bases are TGTGCCAGCACAACTCCCGGGGGGGGGAACACTGAAGCTTTCTTT.

V is TRBV12-3 or TRBV12-4 and J is TRBJ2-1; a possible D gene is TRBD2 (6 bases). Between the trimmed V and J ends, which lost 10 bases and 7 bases, there was a span of 11 bases. The CDR3 extends over 11 amino acids. The CDR3, as DNA: TGTGCCATTACTCGGGGGAATGAGCAGTTCTTC. It translates to CAITRGNEQFF.

This clone was counted only a few times. The V and J genes are TRBV5-1 and TRBJ1-4; 9 bases agree with TRBD1. The CDR3 is 14 residues long. V gave up 3 bases and J gave up 4 bases; unmatched junction bases: 1. Germline CDR1 is SGHRS and CDR2 is YFSETQ. The DNA of the CDR3 is TGCGCCAGCAGCTCGGACAGGGGTAATGAAAAACTGTTTTTT. The encoded protein is CASSSDRGNEKLFF.

The chain joins TRBV27 to TRBJ2-7; tentatively, D is TRBD2 (5 bases). This CDR3 contains 15 residues. Germline CDR1 and CDR2: MNHEY and SMNVEV (reference sequence). The V and J ends lost 4 bases and 3 bases respectively, with 16 bases between them. The CDR3 region has the DNA TGTGCCAGCAGTTCCATAATCGGGATGAACTACGAGCAGTACTTC. Protein: CASSSIIGMNYEQYF.

The rearrangement uses TRBV9 and TRBJ1-6; D possibly corresponds to TRBD1 (6 bases). The germline V and J ends were trimmed by 3 bases and 14 bases, with 21 bases remaining between them. CDR3 length: 15 residues. In germline, CDR1 is SGDLS, CDR2 YYNGEE. The CDR3: CASSDEGEGDSSLHF. The CDR3 DNA follows: TGTGCCAGCAGCGACGAGGGGGAGGGTGATTCGTCCCTCCACTTT.

The chain recombines TRBV9 with TRBJ2-7, with D perhaps matching TRBD2 (5 bases). The CDR3 covers 15 residues. Trimming cost V 4 bases and J 0 bases, with 14 bases left between them. From germline, CDR1 is SGDLS and CDR2 YYNGEE. In DNA, the CDR3 is TGTGCCAGCAGCCCCCGACGACTAAGCTCCTACGAGCAGTACTTC. Its protein is CASSPRRLSSYEQYF.

The gene calls are TRBV5-4 and TRBJ2-7, with D possibly TRBD2 on 6 matching bases. The germline V gene has CDR1 SGHNT and CDR2 YYREEE (reference sequence). V lost 0 bases, J lost 2 bases, and 18 bases lay in between. The CDR3 has 17 residues. The CDR3, as DNA: TGTGCCAGCAGCTTGGCCCTTACGGGAGAGATTCCCTACGAGCAGTACTTC. The encoded protein is CASSLALTGEIPYEQYF.

The chain couples TRBV3-1 (or the pseudogene TRBV3-2) to TRBJ2-7, with D possibly being TRBD2 (6 bases). The CDR3 is made up of 16 amino acids. Trimming left V 1 base short and J 7 bases short, with 20 bases between. Germline V gives CDR1 LGHDT, CDR2 YNNKEL (reference sequence). CDR3 DNA sequence: TGTGCCAGCAGCCAAGGCTTGTTTAGGCAGGGAGGAGAGCAGTACTTC. It codes for CASSQGLFRQGGEQYF.